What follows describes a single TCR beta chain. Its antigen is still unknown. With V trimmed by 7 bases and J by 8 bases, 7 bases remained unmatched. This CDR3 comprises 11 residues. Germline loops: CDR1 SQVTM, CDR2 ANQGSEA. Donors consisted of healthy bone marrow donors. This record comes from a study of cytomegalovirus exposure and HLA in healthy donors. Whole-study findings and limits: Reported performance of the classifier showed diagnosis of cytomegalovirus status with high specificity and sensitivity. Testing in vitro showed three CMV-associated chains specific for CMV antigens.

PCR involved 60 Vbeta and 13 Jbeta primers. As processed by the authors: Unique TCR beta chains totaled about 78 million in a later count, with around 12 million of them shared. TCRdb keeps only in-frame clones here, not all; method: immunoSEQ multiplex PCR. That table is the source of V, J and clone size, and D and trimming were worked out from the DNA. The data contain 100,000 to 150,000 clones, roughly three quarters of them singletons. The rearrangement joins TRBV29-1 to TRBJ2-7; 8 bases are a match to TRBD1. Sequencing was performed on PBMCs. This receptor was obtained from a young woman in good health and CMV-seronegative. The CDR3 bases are TGCAGCGGGAATACAGGGGGGCAGCAGTACTTC. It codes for CSGNTGGQQYF.